This TCR beta chain was captured by sequencing in a study of blood T cell repertoires in COVID-19. Here immunoSEQ multiplex PCR was the method, and the copy in TCRdb shows in-frame clones only, minus some. Among fewer than 200,000 clones listed, about 88% were seen once. This clonotype was sampled from a woman younger than 30 who had recovered from COVID-19. Sequenced material: PBMCs or T cells enriched from blood (not recorded which).

In DNA, the CDR3 is TGTGCCAGCAGCTGGGGACAGGGACCAACTAATGAAAAACTGTTTTTT. Its protein is CASSWGQGPTNEKLFF. The J gene is TRBJ1-4, the V gene TRBV5-5; 9 bases match TRBD1. With V trimmed by 3 bases and J by 0 bases, 3 bases remained unmatched. This CDR3 contains 16 residues. The germline V gene encodes CDR1 SGHKS and CDR2 YYEKEE (reference sequence).